These 24 T cell receptor beta chains were all obtained from the same sample, sequenced in a study of blood T cell repertoires in COVID-19. TCRdb keeps only in-frame clones here, not all; method: immunoSEQ multiplex PCR. The sample carries about 490,000 clones, 70% to 90% recorded once. The sequenced material came from peripheral blood. These receptors were taken from a human donor in a cohort sampled during active COVID-19.

This chain joins TRBV20-1 and TRBJ1-2; D not certain. The CDR3 contains 11 residues. V gave up 3 bases and J gave up 6 bases, with 8 bases separating them. Germline loops: CDR1 DFQATT, CDR2 SNEGSKA (reference sequence). CDR3 in amino acids: CSASEADGYTF. The CDR3 DNA reads TGCAGTGCTAGCGAGGCCGATGGCTACACCTTC.

The J gene is TRBJ2-5, the V gene TRBV6-5; 15 nucleotides agree with TRBD2. CDR3 length equals 15 residues. With 6 bases clipped from V and 5 bases from J, the junction kept 4 bases outside the gene matches. Germline V gives CDR1 MNHEY, CDR2 SVGAGI. CDR3: CASSRGLAGGETQYF. Written as DNA, the CDR3 is TGTGCCAGCAGCCGAGGACTAGCGGGAGGGGAGACCCAGTACTTC.

The chain carries TRBV11-2 and TRBJ2-7, with D possibly TRBD1 on 6 matching bases. Germline V gives CDR1 SGHAT, CDR2 FQNNGV. V gave up 7 bases and J gave up 6 bases, with 19 bases separating them. The CDR3 extends over 14 amino acids. The DNA of the CDR3 is TGTGCCAGCAATCCCGGGACAAACTTTGGCGAGCAGTACTTC. Protein: CASNPGTNFGEQYF.

The rearrangement links TRBV4-1 to TRBJ2-2; weak D call: TRBD1 (6 bases). Germline CDR1 is MGHRA and CDR2 is YSYEKL. The CDR3 spans 15 residues. The V end was cut by 4 bases, the J end by 1 base, with 10 bases between. DNA of the CDR3: TGCGCCAGCAGCCGGTACAGGGAGAACACCGGGGAGCTGTTTTTT. The encoded protein is CASSRYRENTGELFF.

About this clone itself: The sample carries other DNA sequences with the same CDR3. J is TRBJ1-4 and V is TRBV5-1; TRBD1 matches 8 bases. The CDR3 runs to 15 residues. J gave up 3 bases and V 1 base, and 2 bases lay outside the gene matches. Germline-derived CDR1 and CDR2 are SGHRS and YFSETQ. CDR3 nucleotides: TGCGCCAGCAGCTTGTTACAGGGGGCTAATGAAAAACTGTTTTTT. Protein: CASSLLQGANEKLFF.

The V and J genes are TRBV19 and TRBJ2-7; 10 bases agree with TRBD2. The CDR3 spans 17 residues. Germline trimming cut 3 bases from V and 6 bases from J; bases unmatched to any gene: 14. From germline, CDR1 is LNHDA and CDR2 SQIVND (reference sequence). CDR3 sequence (DNA): TGTGCCAGTAGTATTTATGGAAGGACTAGCGGACCCTTCGAGCAGTACTTC. Translation gives CASSIYGRTSGPFEQYF.

The J gene is TRBJ1-6, the V gene TRBV19, with D tentatively TRBD1 (6 bases). V was cut by 6 bases and J by 6 bases, with 12 bases left in between. The germline gives CDR1 LNHDA, CDR2 SQIVND (reference sequence). CDR3 length: 14 amino acids. CDR3 nucleotides: TGTGCCAGTAGCATGCAGGGGCTTAATTCACCCCTCCACTTT. Translation: CASSMQGLNSPLHF.

The V gene is TRBV5-1, the J gene TRBJ2-7, with D perhaps matching TRBD1 (6 bases). Looked up from germline, CDR1 is SGHRS and CDR2 is YFSETQ. V was trimmed by 5 bases and J by 5 bases, leaving 23 bases between them. This CDR3 region has 16 residues. The CDR3 loop reads CASRRSSGQTPHEQYF. The CDR3 nucleotides read TGCGCCAGCAGACGGTCTTCGGGACAAACCCCCCACGAGCAGTACTTC.

V usage is TRBV9 and J usage is TRBJ2-7; D perhaps matches TRBD2 (5 bases). The germline V and J ends were trimmed by 2 bases and 5 bases, with 11 bases remaining between them. This CDR3 is 13 amino acids long. CDR1 SGDLS and CDR2 YYNGEE come from the germline V gene. The CDR3: CASSVASRNEQYF. The DNA for the CDR3 is TGTGCCAGCAGCGTGGCTAGCCGAAACGAGCAGTACTTC.

The chain combines TRBV28 with TRBJ1-2; D is possibly TRBD1 (6 bases). The germline V gene encodes CDR1 MDHEN and CDR2 SYDVKM. Trimming shortened V by 1 base and J by 6 bases, and 21 bases separated the two germline ends. This CDR3 has 17 residues. The CDR3, as DNA: TGTGCCAGCAGTTTATTATTCCCAGGGGAAGGGGAAGATGGCTACACCTTC. Its translation: CASSLLFPGEGEDGYTF.

The genes are TRBV27 and TRBJ1-6, with 10 bases matching TRBD1. The V segment lost 4 bases and the J segment 10 bases; nucleotides outside the gene matches: 4. Germline CDR1 MNHEY, CDR2 SMNVEV (reference sequence). The CDR3 has 14 residues. CDR3 sequence (DNA): TGTGCCAGCAGTTGGGACAGGGGTTTCTCACCCCTCCACTTT. Translation gives CASSWDRGFSPLHF.

The chain combines TRBV19 with TRBJ2-6; D remains ambiguous. CDR1 is LNHDA, CDR2 SQIVND, per germline (reference sequence). The V gene lost 8 bases and the J gene lost 0 bases, with 8 bases spanning the gap. The length of the CDR3 is 14 residues. CDR3 coding DNA: TGTGCCAGTGAGGTCCCCTCTGGGGCCAACGTCCTGACTTTC. Its translation is CASEVPSGANVLTF.

The chain has TRBV5-1 and TRBJ2-7, with 8 nucleotides matching TRBD1. Unmatched junction bases numbered 11, after V lost 4 bases and J lost 2 bases. The CDR3 has 16 residues. Germline CDR1 reads SGHRS; CDR2 reads YFSETQ. This CDR3 is CASSTRTGYSAYEQYF. DNA for the CDR3: TGCGCCAGCAGCACCCGGACAGGGTATAGTGCCTACGAGCAGTACTTC.

The rearrangement joins TRBV5-4 to TRBJ2-5; the D is unclear. Trimming pared 0 bases from V and 3 bases from J, leaving 9 bases between. Looked up from germline, CDR1 is SGHNT and CDR2 is YYREEE (reference sequence). The CDR3 is made up of 14 amino acids. The CDR3 DNA reads TGTGCCAGCAGCTTGGCCCTCAGAAAAGAGACCCAGTACTTC. Translation: CASSLALRKETQYF.

The chain is built from TRBV3-1 (or the pseudogene TRBV3-2) and TRBJ2-7, with a weak D call TRBD1 (6 bases). The ends were cut back, 3 bases at V and 1 base at J, with 10 bases in the middle. Germline loops: CDR1 LGHDT, CDR2 YNNKEL (reference sequence). CDR3 length: 14 residues. The CDR3 DNA follows: TGTGCCAGCAGCCAGGGGGCTTGGTCCTACGAGCAGTACTTC. Its protein is CASSQGAWSYEQYF.

This chain joins TRBV19 and TRBJ1-2; the D gene is possibly TRBD1 (6 bases). The V end lost 7 bases, the J end lost 6 bases, and 15 bases lay between the germline ends. Germline values: CDR1 LNHDA, CDR2 SQIVND (reference sequence). CDR3 length equals 13 residues. This CDR3 reads CASTTQGVDGYTF. The CDR3 DNA reads as TGTGCCAGTACCACACAGGGAGTGGATGGCTACACCTTC. The full variable domain, its missing parts supplied by reference TRBV19 and TRBJ1-2, is DGGITQSPKYLFRKEGQNVTLSCEQNLNHDAMYWYRQDPGQGLRLIYYSQIVNDFQKGDIAEGYSVSREKKESFPLTVTSAQKNPTAFYLCASTTQGVDGYTFGSGTRLTVV.

As concerns this clone: Other DNA sequences in this sample translate to the same CDR3. V usage is TRBV7-9 and J usage is TRBJ1-2; D call uncertain. The V end lost 1 base, the J end lost 2 bases, and 5 bases lay between the germline ends. Germline values: CDR1 SEHNR, CDR2 FQNEAQ (reference sequence). This CDR3 has 13 amino acids. CDR3 nucleotides: TGTGCCAGCAGCTTAGGTGGCAACTATGGCTACACCTTC. Residues: CASSLGGNYGYTF.

V usage is TRBV29-1 and J usage is TRBJ2-7; 7 bases are a match to TRBD2. This CDR3 region has 13 residues. With V trimmed by 4 bases and J by 0 bases, 3 bases remained unmatched. Germline lookup yields CDR1 SQVTM and CDR2 ANQGSEA. The DNA for the CDR3 is TGCAGCGTTGTGGGGGGGGTCTCCTACGAGCAGTACTTC. Protein product: CSVVGGVSYEQYF.

The chain carries TRBV18 and TRBJ1-1; maybe TRBD1 (6 bases). Trimming removed 2 bases from V and 5 bases from J, with 15 bases in between. Germline V gives CDR1 KGHSH, CDR2 LQKENI. This CDR3 is 15 amino acids long. CDR3 residues: CASSPGPAGETEAFF. In DNA, the CDR3 is TGTGCCAGCTCACCAGGGCCGGCAGGGGAGACTGAAGCTTTCTTT.

The gene calls are TRBV19 and TRBJ1-5; TRBD1 might be the D (6 bases). The V end lost 9 bases, the J end lost 3 bases, and 15 bases lay between the germline ends. This CDR3 is built from 14 residues. In germline, CDR1 is LNHDA, CDR2 SQIVND (reference sequence). The CDR3 DNA follows: TGTGCCAGCGAAATAGGGGGTATCAATCAGCCCCAGCATTTT. It encodes CASEIGGINQPQHF.

The chain links TRBV7-2 to TRBJ1-1; a weak D match, TRBD1 (6 bases). The CDR3 extends over 13 amino acids. V lost 3 bases, J lost 9 bases, and 14 bases lay in between. CDR1 is SGHTA and CDR2 is FQGNSA in the germline V gene. The CDR3 sequence is CASSFGQRFKAFF. For the CDR3, the DNA is TGTGCCAGCAGCTTCGGACAGAGATTTAAAGCTTTCTTT.

V usage is TRBV6-5 and J usage is TRBJ1-1; TRBD1 might be the D (6 bases). Trimming removed 7 bases at V and 0 bases at J, with 15 bases between. The CDR3 is 15 amino acids. The V gene's germline CDR1 is MNHEY and CDR2 SVGAGI. This chain's CDR3 is CASTTSWDMNTEAFF. Written as DNA, the CDR3 is TGTGCCAGCACTACCTCCTGGGACATGAACACTGAAGCTTTCTTT.

This chain uses TRBV9 with TRBJ1-2; TRBD1 is a possible D gene (6 bases). In germline, CDR1 is SGDLS, CDR2 YYNGEE. V shed 3 bases and J shed 8 bases, with 23 bases lying between them. The CDR3 has 16 residues. CDR3 sequence reads: CASSEGPGQGRRGYTF. Here the CDR3 DNA reads TGTGCCAGCAGCGAAGGCCCGGGGCAGGGGCGAAGGGGCTACACCTTC.

The V gene is TRBV10-3, the J gene TRBJ2-3; 7 bases fit TRBD1. V trimming: 7 bases; J trimming: 5 bases; junction bases outside the gene matches: 6. The germline CDR1 and CDR2 sequences are ENHRY and SYGVKD. CDR3 length: 13 residues. For the CDR3, the DNA is TGTGCCATCACGGGCCAGGGGGTAGATACGCAGTATTTT. It encodes CAITGQGVDTQYF.